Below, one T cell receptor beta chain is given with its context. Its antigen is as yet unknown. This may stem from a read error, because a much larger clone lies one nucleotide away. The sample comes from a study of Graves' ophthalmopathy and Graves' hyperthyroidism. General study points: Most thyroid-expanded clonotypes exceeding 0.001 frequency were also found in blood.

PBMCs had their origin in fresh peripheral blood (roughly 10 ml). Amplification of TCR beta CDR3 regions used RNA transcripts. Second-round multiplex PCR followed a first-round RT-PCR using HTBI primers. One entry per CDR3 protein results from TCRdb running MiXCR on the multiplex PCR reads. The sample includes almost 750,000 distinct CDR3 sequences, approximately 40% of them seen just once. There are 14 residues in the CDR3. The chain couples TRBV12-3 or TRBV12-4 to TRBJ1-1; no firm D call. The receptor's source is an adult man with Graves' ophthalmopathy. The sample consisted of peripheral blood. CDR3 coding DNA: TGTGGCAGCAGTTTTGTCAGCCTGAACACTGAAGCTTTCTTT. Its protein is CGSSFVSLNTEAFF.